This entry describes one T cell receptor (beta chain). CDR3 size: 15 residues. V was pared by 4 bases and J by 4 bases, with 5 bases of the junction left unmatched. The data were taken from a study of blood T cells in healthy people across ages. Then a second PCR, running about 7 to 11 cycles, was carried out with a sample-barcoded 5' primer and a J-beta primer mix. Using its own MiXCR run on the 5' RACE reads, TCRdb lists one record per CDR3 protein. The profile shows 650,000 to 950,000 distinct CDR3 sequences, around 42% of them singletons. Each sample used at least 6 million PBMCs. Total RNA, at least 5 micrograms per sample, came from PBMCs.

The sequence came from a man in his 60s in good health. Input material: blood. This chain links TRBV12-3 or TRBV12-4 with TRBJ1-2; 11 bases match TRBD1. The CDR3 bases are TGTGCCAGCAGTTCCGGGACAGGGGGAGCCTATGGCTACACCTTC. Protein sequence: CASSSGTGGAYGYTF.